The 20 T cell receptor beta chains reported below all come from one sample, sequenced in a study of blood T cell repertoires in COVID-19 (dated by TCRdb to 2018 to 2020). The method was the immunoSEQ multiplex PCR assay. The source is immuneACCESS, and TCRdb retained only in-frame sequences with V and J called. Part of the clones is not carried over; for the studies checked, unresolved V genes explain less than half of this, and the remainder is unexplained. The sample table shows roughly 130,000 clones, and approximately 89% are seen once. 3% to 4% of the sample comes from the top ten. Material for sequencing was peripheral blood. Every receptor here comes from a woman aged 55-69 years with acute or convalescent COVID-19.

V gene TRBV7-6 combines with J gene TRBJ2-1; the D gene is possibly TRBD2 (5 bases). The CDR3 covers 16 residues. The germline V gene has CDR1 SGHVS and CDR2 FNYEAQ. Trimming pared 5 bases from V and 1 base from J, leaving 15 bases between. CDR3 DNA sequence: TGTGCCAGCAGCGAAAGTGCGGGCAGGTCCTACAATGAGCAGTTCTTC. This codes for CASSESAGRSYNEQFF. Variable domain in full (rest from reference TRBV7-6 and TRBJ2-1): GAGVSQSPRYKVTKRGQDVALRCDPISGHVSLYWYRQALGQGPEFLTYFNYEAQQDKSGLPNDRFSAERPEGSISTLTIQRTEQRDSAMYRCASSESAGRSYNEQFFGPGTRLTVL.

The chain recombines TRBV28 with TRBJ1-3; D remains ambiguous. This CDR3 has 14 residues. Germline V lookup: CDR1 MDHEN, CDR2 SYDVKM. V was trimmed by 5 bases and J by 0 bases, leaving 8 bases between them. DNA of the CDR3: TGTGCCAGCAGTCCGGCAGGCTCTGGAAACACCATATATTTT. Amino acid sequence: CASSPAGSGNTIYF.

The chain is built from TRBV4-1 and TRBJ1-2; the D is unclear. The CDR3 totals 14 residues. The ends were cut back, 4 bases at V and 6 bases at J, with 15 bases in the middle. The germline CDR1 and CDR2 sequences are MGHRA and YSYEKL. The CDR3 DNA reads as TGCGCCAGCAGCCGTTTGGGAGGGAGGGATGGCTACACCTTC. Translating gives CASSRLGGRDGYTF.

The V gene is TRBV7-9, the J gene TRBJ1-2, with 8 bases identical to TRBD1. The germline CDR1 and CDR2 sequences are SEHNR and FQNEAQ (reference sequence). V shed 4 bases and J 4 bases; nucleotides not matched to a gene: 17. The CDR3 spans 18 residues. CDR3 in amino acids: CASSWGTGQARGLYGYTF. The CDR3 DNA sequence: TGTGCCAGCAGCTGGGGAACGGGACAGGCCAGGGGGCTCTATGGCTACACCTTC.

The CDR3: CASSPDYTRLEQFF. The CDR3 DNA reads as TGTGCCAGCAGTCCGGACTACACGCGGTTGGAGCAGTTCTTC. The rearrangement links TRBV28 to TRBJ2-1; D perhaps matches TRBD2 (6 bases). Germline V gene data show CDR1 as MDHEN and CDR2 as SYDVKM. This CDR3 contains 14 residues. The V and J ends lost 5 bases and 10 bases respectively, with 18 bases between them.

The rearrangement links TRBV7-9 to TRBJ2-7; perhaps TRBD2 as D (6 bases). This CDR3 contains 15 residues. Trimming cost V 5 bases and J 5 bases, with 19 bases left between them. Germline assignment: CDR1 SEHNR and CDR2 FQNEAQ (reference sequence). CDR3 residues: CASSPLAGMTDEQYF. CDR3 nucleotide sequence: TGTGCCAGCAGCCCTCTGGCGGGAATGACGGACGAGCAGTACTTC.

This chain links TRBV6-5 with TRBJ1-2, with TRBD1 identical over 9 bases. This CDR3 region has 14 residues. The trim removed 9 bases at V and 7 bases at J, leaving 12 bases unmatched. Germline V lookup: CDR1 MNHEY, CDR2 SVGAGI. The CDR3 reads CASNTGGGVGGYTF. The CDR3 DNA reads TGTGCCAGTAATACAGGGGGCGGAGTTGGTGGCTACACCTTC.

The J gene is TRBJ1-5, the V gene TRBV14; D is possibly TRBD1 (5 bases). Germline V lookup: CDR1 SGHDN, CDR2 FVKESK. There are 15 residues in the CDR3. Trimming left V 1 base short and J 1 base short, with 8 bases between. Here the CDR3 DNA reads TGTGCCAGCAGCCAAGGCTCAGGGAGCAATCAGCCCCAGCATTTT. Its translation: CASSQGSGSNQPQHF.

This clone was recorded only once. This rearrangement joins TRBV12-3 or TRBV12-4 to TRBJ2-7, with TRBD1 as a possible D gene (5 bases). The germline V and J ends were trimmed by 4 bases and 10 bases, with 14 bases remaining between them. The CDR3 extends over 12 amino acids. The CDR3 protein is CASSSGHHKQYV. In DNA form, the CDR3 reads TGTGCCAGCAGTTCTGGACACCATAAACAGTACGTC.

The J gene is TRBJ2-2, the V gene TRBV25-1, with D tentatively TRBD1 (6 bases). The CDR3 loop spans 15 amino acids. In germline, CDR1 is MGHDK, CDR2 SYGVNS. Trimming removed 3 bases from V and 3 bases from J, with 11 bases in between. The CDR3 reads CASSEGHRDTGELFF. CDR3 in DNA: TGTGCCAGCAGTGAGGGACACAGGGACACCGGGGAGCTGTTTTTT.

This chain uses TRBV7-9 with TRBJ1-6, with a weak D call TRBD1 (5 bases). The CDR3 totals 12 residues. V was pared by 6 bases and J by 7 bases, with 7 bases between. Germline CDR1 and CDR2: SEHNR and FQNEAQ (reference sequence). CDR3 DNA sequence: TGTGCCAGCAGGGAGGGGAATTCACCCCTCCACTTT. Translating it yields CASREGNSPLHF.

The chain has TRBV29-1 and TRBJ1-2; 8 nucleotides match TRBD1. The germline V gene encodes CDR1 SQVTM and CDR2 ANQGSEA. The length of the CDR3 is 13 residues. With 5 bases clipped from V and 4 bases from J, the junction kept 6 bases outside the gene matches. CDR3 coding DNA: TGCAGCGTTTGGACAGGGATGCCCTATGGCTACACCTTC. Amino acid sequence: CSVWTGMPYGYTF.

This chain connects TRBV4-1 to TRBJ1-1; 8 bases align to TRBD1. The ends lost 4 bases at V and 0 bases at J; junction bases unmatched: 13. CDR1 and CDR2 from the germline V gene are MGHRA and YSYEKL. The CDR3 contains 18 residues. The chain's CDR3 is CASSRLLDRVIMNTEAFF. CDR3 nucleotides: TGCGCCAGCAGCCGACTACTGGACAGGGTAATAATGAACACTGAAGCTTTCTTT.

Only a few counts were recorded for this clone. V is TRBV5-1 and J is TRBJ1-4, with D hard to call. The CDR3 contains 15 residues. With 1 base removed from V and 11 bases from J, the gap between germline ends came to 18 bases. Per germline, CDR1 SGHRS and CDR2 YFSETQ. The CDR3 protein is CASSLLAGGSRKLFF. The CDR3 nucleotides read TGCGCCAGCAGCTTGCTTGCAGGAGGTTCCAGGAAACTGTTTTTT.

V is TRBV28 and J is TRBJ2-6, with D hard to call. Trimming took off 3 bases at V and 0 bases at J, with 3 bases between the two ends. The CDR3 has 14 amino acids. Germline values: CDR1 MDHEN, CDR2 SYDVKM. The CDR3, as DNA: TGTGCCAGCAGTTTCTCCTCTGGGGCCAACGTCCTGACTTTC. It codes for CASSFSSGANVLTF.

The V call is TRBV20-1, the J call TRBJ1-1; a weak D match, TRBD1 (6 bases). V was pared by 6 bases and J by 5 bases, with 10 bases between. The V gene's germline CDR1 is DFQATT and CDR2 SNEGSKA (reference sequence). This CDR3 is built from 11 residues. In DNA form, the CDR3 reads TGCAGTGCCTGGGGGCGAACTGAAGCTTTCTTT. Translation gives CSAWGRTEAFF.

This clone occurred a few times. This chain joins TRBV29-1 and TRBJ1-1; maybe TRBD1 (6 bases). The CDR3 extends over 15 amino acids. Trimming took 6 bases from V and 4 from J, leaving 21 bases between them. Germline CDR1 and CDR2: SQVTM and ANQGSEA. CDR3 loop: CSVLPGGGVRTEAFF. The CDR3 DNA reads TGCAGCGTCCTTCCGGGAGGGGGGGTTCGCACTGAAGCTTTCTTT.

The table lists this clone with a count of one. The chain recombines TRBV29-1 with TRBJ2-7; the match to TRBD2 covers 8 bases. CDR1 is SQVTM, CDR2 ANQGSEA, per germline. This CDR3 has 12 amino acids. Trimming took 6 bases from V and 3 from J; bases not matched to a gene: 4. CDR3 bases: TGCAGCGTCGCTAGCGGGCGCTACGAGCAGTACTTC. The encoded protein is CSVASGRYEQYF.

This rearrangement joins TRBV5-1 to TRBJ2-1; 12 bases are a match to TRBD1. The length of the CDR3 is 14 residues. The trim removed 2 bases at V and 8 bases at J, leaving 2 bases unmatched. Germline lookup yields CDR1 SGHRS and CDR2 YFSETQ. Here the CDR3 DNA reads TGCGCCAGCAGCTTCGGGACAGGGGGCGATGAGCAGTTCTTC. It yields the protein CASSFGTGGDEQFF.

The chain uses TRBV14 and TRBJ2-3, with D possibly matching TRBD2 (6 bases). The CDR3 length is 16 residues. Germline V CDR1 and CDR2: SGHDN, FVKESK. V was clipped by 2 bases and J by 3 bases, with 15 bases between them. The CDR3 coding sequence is TGTGCCAGCAGCCAATCGGGAGCCCCTCGGACAGATACGCAGTATTTT. This codes for CASSQSGAPRTDTQYF.